This T cell receptor (beta chain) comes out of a study of cytomegalovirus exposure and HLA in healthy donors. Regarding the study as a whole: In a later analysis, several top co-occurrence clusters appeared linked to parvovirus B19, influenza, CMV and Epstein-Barr virus. In a later analysis, most CMV-associated TCR beta chains appeared HLA-restricted.

CDR1 SGHNT and CDR2 YYREEE come from the germline V gene (reference sequence). Trimming pared 4 bases from V and 0 bases from J, leaving 13 bases between. The CDR3 runs 15 residues. Primers for the PCR totalled 60 Vbeta and 13 Jbeta. The assay was immunoSEQ multiplex PCR, and TCRdb's table has in-frame clones only and misses some. The sample holds approximately 30,000 clones, roughly 67% seen once. As regards this clone: As yet, its antigen is unknown.

This sequence originates from a man aged 35 to 55 in good health and CMV-seropositive. This chain links TRBV5-4 with TRBJ1-1; TRBD1 is a possible D gene (6 bases). The specimen sequenced was PBMCs. CDR3 bases: TGTGCCAGCAGCGAACGACAGGCTATGAACACTGAAGCTTTCTTT. Translation gives CASSERQAMNTEAFF.